This entry is about one T cell receptor (beta chain). Its antigen is unidentified. Primers included in the PCR were 60 Vbeta and 13 Jbeta primers. Using immunoSEQ multiplex PCR, the repertoire was profiled, and TCRdb retains in-frame clones only, with some absent. The table includes 90,000 to 150,000 clones, roughly four fifths detected once. These data come from a study of cytomegalovirus exposure and HLA in healthy donors. Study-wide points: A missense DCLRE1C variant was associated with V- and J-gene trimming of TCR beta chains in a later analysis, and an independent cohort replicated the association. Reports indicate that TCR beta sequences accurately predicted the HLA-A and HLA-B alleles of most subjects. HLA restriction was apparent for most CMV-associated TCR beta chains in a later analysis.

CDR1 MDHEN and CDR2 SYDVKM come from the germline V gene. The V end lost 3 bases, the J end lost 5 bases, and 14 bases lay between the germline ends. The CDR3 sequence is 15 residues long. This chain links TRBV28 with TRBJ1-5; tentative D call: TRBD1 (5 bases). Sequencing was carried out using PBMCs. The receptor was isolated from a man aged 35 to 55 in good health and CMV-seronegative. The CDR3 here is CASSFASRGYQPQHF. The CDR3 DNA is TGTGCCAGCAGTTTCGCCAGTAGGGGTTATCAGCCCCAGCATTTT. The variable domain in full, completed from reference TRBV28 and TRBJ1-5, reads DVKVTQSSRYLVKRTGEKVFLECVQDMDHENMFWYRQDPGLGLRLIYFSYDVKMKEKGDIPEGYSVSREKKERFSLILESASTNQTSMYLCASSFASRGYQPQHFGDGTRLSIL.